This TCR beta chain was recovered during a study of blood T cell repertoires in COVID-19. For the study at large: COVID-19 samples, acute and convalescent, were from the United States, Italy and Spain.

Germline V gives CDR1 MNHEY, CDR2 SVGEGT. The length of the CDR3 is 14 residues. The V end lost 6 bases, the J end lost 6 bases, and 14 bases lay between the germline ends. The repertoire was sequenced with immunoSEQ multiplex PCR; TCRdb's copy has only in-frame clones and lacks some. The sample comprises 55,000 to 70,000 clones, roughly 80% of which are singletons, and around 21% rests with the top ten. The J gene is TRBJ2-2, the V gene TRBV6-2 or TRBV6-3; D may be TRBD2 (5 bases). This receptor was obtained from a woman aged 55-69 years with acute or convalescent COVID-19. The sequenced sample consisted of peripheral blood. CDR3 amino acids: CASSLKLVSGELFF. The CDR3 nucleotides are TGTGCCAGCAGCCTAAAACTAGTGTCCGGGGAGCTGTTTTTT.